A single sample gave rise to the 17 T cell receptor beta chains below, sequenced in a study of shared clonotypes between healthy human individuals. Sequenced by immunoSEQ multiplex PCR; TCRdb stores in-frame clones only, minus some. The sample carries about 520,000 clones, 70% to 85% recorded once. The sequenced material came from PBMCs. The receptors stem from a woman aged 40 to 55 in good health. Some clones in this sample may be carry-over from other donors' samples.

This chain connects TRBV30 to TRBJ1-2; 7 positions match TRBD1. Trimming took 2 bases from V and 4 from J; bases not matched to a gene: 13. CDR1 is GTSNPN and CDR2 is SVGIG in the germline V gene (reference sequence). The CDR3 covers 16 residues. CDR3 loop: CAWSSIGTDLVYGYTF. The CDR3 DNA reads TGTGCCTGGAGTTCAATAGGGACAGACCTTGTCTATGGCTACACCTTC.

V and J are TRBV4-1 and TRBJ1-1, with D possibly being TRBD1 (5 bases). Germline loops: CDR1 MGHRA, CDR2 YSYEKL. V lost 3 bases to trimming and J lost 0 bases, with 8 bases between them. This CDR3 has 14 amino acids. This CDR3 reads CASSHRQLNTEAFF. The DNA of the CDR3 is TGCGCCAGCAGCCACCGACAGTTGAACACTGAAGCTTTCTTT.

Only a few counts were recorded for this clone. This sample also contains other DNA sequences that code for the same CDR3. The chain has TRBV6-5 and TRBJ1-3; D is ambiguous. The CDR3 runs to 14 residues. Trimming left V 0 bases short and J 0 bases short, with 3 bases between. From germline, CDR1 is MNHEY and CDR2 SVGAGI. The CDR3 region has the DNA TGTGCCAGCAGTTACTCGGGCTCTGGAAACACCATATATTTT. It yields the protein CASSYSGSGNTIYF.

The gene calls are TRBV18 and TRBJ1-4; 9 bases agree with TRBD1. The CDR3 is 15 amino acids. Germline V gives CDR1 KGHSH, CDR2 LQKENI. With V trimmed by 1 base and J by 8 bases, 5 bases remained unmatched. The CDR3, as DNA: TGTGCCAGCTCACCACAGGGACAGGGAGAGGAAAAACTGTTTTTT. Translated, it gives CASSPQGQGEEKLFF.

J is TRBJ2-5 and V is TRBV5-4, with 11 bases lining up with TRBD1. Germline CDR1 reads SGHNT; CDR2 reads YYREEE (reference sequence). The CDR3 runs 14 residues. The junction had 4 bases not matched to a gene; V was cut back by 4 bases and J by 5 bases. CDR3 in amino acids: CASSPGTGGETQYF. In DNA form, the CDR3 reads TGTGCCAGCAGCCCGGGGACAGGGGGGGAGACCCAGTACTTC.

As regards this clone: The sample holds other DNA sequences that translate to the same CDR3. The chain links TRBV7-9 to TRBJ2-2; D may be TRBD2 (7 bases). Trimming pared 2 bases from V and 4 bases from J, leaving 17 bases between. CDR3 length: 17 amino acids. Germline assignment: CDR1 SEHNR and CDR2 FQNEAQ (reference sequence). The CDR3 nucleotides are TGTGCCAGCAGCTTATCGAGGGGGGGAGAGGGCACCGGGGAGCTGTTTTTT. The encoded protein is CASSLSRGGEGTGELFF. Together with reference TRBV7-9 and TRBJ2-2, the CDR3 gives the full variable domain: DTGVSQNPRHKITKRGQNVTFRCDPISEHNRLYWYRQTLGQGPEFLTYFQNEAQLEKSRLLSDRFSAERPKGSFSTLEIQRTEQGDSAMYLCASSLSRGGEGTGELFFGEGSRLTVL.

This clone was seen just once. Other DNA sequences within the sample encode an identical CDR3. The chain has TRBV6-6 and TRBJ2-3; no clear D gene. V was pared by 0 bases and J by 3 bases, with 4 bases between. Germline assignment: CDR1 MNHNY and CDR2 SVGAGI (reference sequence). The CDR3 sequence is 13 residues long. CDR3 in amino acids: CASSYSETDTQYF. The CDR3 DNA follows: TGTGCCAGCAGTTACTCAGAGACAGATACGCAGTATTTT.

This clone was counted a few times. The chain couples TRBV27 to TRBJ2-3; 11 bases are a match to TRBD1. Germline-derived CDR1 and CDR2 are MNHEY and SMNVEV (reference sequence). The V and J ends lost 3 bases and 2 bases, in that order; junction bases with no gene match: 10. This CDR3 contains 18 residues. CDR3 loop: CASSFYPPGQGVTDTQYF. Written as DNA, the CDR3 is TGTGCCAGCAGTTTCTACCCTCCGGGACAGGGGGTCACAGATACGCAGTATTTT.

V and J are TRBV19 and TRBJ2-1; either TRBD1 or TRBD2 may fit D (6 bases each). Trimming took off 5 bases at V and 4 bases at J, with 15 bases between the two ends. Germline V gene lookup returns CDR1 LNHDA and CDR2 SQIVND (reference sequence). This CDR3 is 15 amino acids long. CDR3 residues: CASSFRQGTYNEQFF. CDR3 DNA: TGTGCCAGTAGTTTTAGGCAGGGGACTTACAATGAGCAGTTCTTC.

The genes are TRBV18 and TRBJ2-2, with 8 positions matching TRBD1. The CDR3 length is 16 residues. Germline V gene lookup returns CDR1 KGHSH and CDR2 LQKENI. Unmatched junction bases numbered 2, after V lost 2 bases and J lost 0 bases. CDR3 sequence reads: CASSPSQGANTGELFF. As DNA, the CDR3 is TGTGCCAGCTCACCATCACAGGGGGCGAACACCGGGGAGCTGTTTTTT. The entire variable domain, with the rest obtained from reference TRBV18 and TRBJ2-2, is as follows: NAGVMQNPRHLVRRRGQEARLRCSPMKGHSHVYWYRQLPEEGLKFMVYLQKENIIDESGMPKERFSAEFPKEGPSILRIQQVVRGDSAAYFCASSPSQGANTGELFFGEGSRLTVL.

This clone was counted once. This rearrangement joins TRBV5-1 to TRBJ1-1, with D unclear. This CDR3 spans 13 amino acids. With 4 bases removed from V and 0 bases from J, the gap between germline ends came to 7 bases. Germline V CDR1 and CDR2: SGHRS, YFSETQ. The CDR3 protein is CASSPSMNTEAFF. The DNA for the CDR3 is TGCGCCAGCAGCCCAAGTATGAACACTGAAGCTTTCTTT.

Turning to this clone: The same CDR3 arises from other DNA sequences in this sample as well. The CDR3 bases are TGTGCCAGCAGCTTAGGCGACTCCTACGAGCAGTACTTC. It codes for CASSLGDSYEQYF. The chain combines TRBV11-2 with TRBJ2-7; unclear D gene. This CDR3 is 13 amino acids long. Germline V CDR1 and CDR2: SGHAT, FQNNGV. The V end was cut by 1 base, the J end by 0 bases, with 4 bases between.

The rearrangement links TRBV28 to TRBJ1-1; D unclear. From germline, CDR1 is MDHEN and CDR2 SYDVKM. The CDR3 contains 13 residues. V was pared by 7 bases and J by 7 bases, with 16 bases between. The CDR3: CASIDPGSGEAFF. In DNA form, the CDR3 reads TGTGCCAGCATCGATCCGGGGAGTGGTGAAGCTTTCTTT.

The chain has TRBV10-3 and TRBJ2-1, with 8 bases matching TRBD1. CDR1 ENHRY and CDR2 SYGVKD come from the germline V gene. The V and J ends lost 5 bases and 5 bases, in that order; junction bases with no gene match: 8. This CDR3 is built from 15 residues. The CDR3 coding sequence is TGTGCCATCAGTCCGCAGGACAGGGTAGACAATGAGCAGTTCTTC. The encoded protein is CAISPQDRVDNEQFF.

This chain uses TRBV7-2 with TRBJ1-4; 7 bases fit TRBD1. CDR1 is SGHTA, CDR2 FQGNSA, per germline. After removal of 5 bases from V and 5 bases from J, the junction contained 11 bases not matched to a gene. The CDR3 extends over 16 amino acids. CDR3 sequence (DNA): TGTGCCAGCAGCGGGTGGGGAACAGGGGACAATGAAAAACTGTTTTTT. This sequence encodes CASSGWGTGDNEKLFF.

The chain employs TRBV7-2 and TRBJ2-7; 11 positions match TRBD2. This CDR3 has 15 residues. V trimming: 5 bases; J trimming: 4 bases; junction bases outside the gene matches: 7. Germline V lookup: CDR1 SGHTA, CDR2 FQGNSA. The CDR3 coding sequence is TGTGCCAGCAGCGCACTAGCGGGAGTAATATACGAGCAGTACTTC. Residues: CASSALAGVIYEQYF.

The V gene is TRBV6-1, the J gene TRBJ2-3; tentatively, D is TRBD2 (6 bases). The CDR3 is 14 residues long. Germline values: CDR1 MNHNS, CDR2 SASEGT. Trimming left V 4 bases short and J 2 bases short, with 10 bases between. This chain's CDR3 is CASSAGGLTDTQYF. The CDR3, as DNA: TGTGCCAGCAGTGCCGGGGGTCTCACAGATACGCAGTATTTT.